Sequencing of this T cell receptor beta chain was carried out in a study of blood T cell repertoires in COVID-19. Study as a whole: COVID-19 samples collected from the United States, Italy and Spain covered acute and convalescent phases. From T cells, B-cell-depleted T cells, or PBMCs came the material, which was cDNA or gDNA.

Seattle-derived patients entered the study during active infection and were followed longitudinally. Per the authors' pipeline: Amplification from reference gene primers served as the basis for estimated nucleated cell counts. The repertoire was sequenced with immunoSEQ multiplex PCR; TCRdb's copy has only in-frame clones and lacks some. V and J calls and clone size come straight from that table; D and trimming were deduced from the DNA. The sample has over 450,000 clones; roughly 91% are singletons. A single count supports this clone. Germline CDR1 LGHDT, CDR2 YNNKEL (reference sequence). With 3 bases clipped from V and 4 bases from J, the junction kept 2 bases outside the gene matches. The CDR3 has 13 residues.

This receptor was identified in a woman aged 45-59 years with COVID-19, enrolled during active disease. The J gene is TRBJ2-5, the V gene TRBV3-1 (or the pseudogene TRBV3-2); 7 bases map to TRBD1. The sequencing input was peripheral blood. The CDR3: CASSQGTVETQYF. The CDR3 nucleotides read TGTGCCAGCAGCCAGGGGACAGTAGAGACCCAGTACTTC.